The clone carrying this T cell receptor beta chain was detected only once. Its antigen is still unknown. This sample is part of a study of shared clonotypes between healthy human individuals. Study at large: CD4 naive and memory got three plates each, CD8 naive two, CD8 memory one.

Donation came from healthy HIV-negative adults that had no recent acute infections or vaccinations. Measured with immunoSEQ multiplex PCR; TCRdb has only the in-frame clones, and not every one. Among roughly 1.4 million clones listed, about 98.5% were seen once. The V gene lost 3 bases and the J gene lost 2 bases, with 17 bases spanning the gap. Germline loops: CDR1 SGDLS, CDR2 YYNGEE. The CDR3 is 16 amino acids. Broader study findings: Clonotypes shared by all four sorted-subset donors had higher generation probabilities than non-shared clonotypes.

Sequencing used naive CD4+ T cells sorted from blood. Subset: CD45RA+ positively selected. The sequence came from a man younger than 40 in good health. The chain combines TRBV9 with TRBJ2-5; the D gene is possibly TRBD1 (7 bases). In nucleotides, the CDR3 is TGTGCCAGCAGCGCCTCCCTCCCAGGGGGGCAAGAGACCCAGTACTTC. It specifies CASSASLPGGQETQYF.